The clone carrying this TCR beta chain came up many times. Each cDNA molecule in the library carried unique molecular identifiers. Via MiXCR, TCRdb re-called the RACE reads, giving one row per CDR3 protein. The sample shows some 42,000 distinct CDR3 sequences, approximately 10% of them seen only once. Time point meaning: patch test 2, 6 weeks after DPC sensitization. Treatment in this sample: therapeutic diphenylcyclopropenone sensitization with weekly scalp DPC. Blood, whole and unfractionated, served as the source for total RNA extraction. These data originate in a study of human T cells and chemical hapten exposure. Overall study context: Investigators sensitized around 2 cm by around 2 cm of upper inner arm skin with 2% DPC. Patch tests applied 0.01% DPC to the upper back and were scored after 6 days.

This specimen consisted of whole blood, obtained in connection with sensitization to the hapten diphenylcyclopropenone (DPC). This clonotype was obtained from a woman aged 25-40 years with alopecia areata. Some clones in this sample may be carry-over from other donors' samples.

The CDR3 DNA reads as TGTGCCAGCAGCTTACAGGACAGGGGGCAAGCTGGGGCCAACGTCCTGACTTTC. This gives the protein CASSLQDRGQAGANVLTF. The chain uses TRBV7-9 and TRBJ2-6; 11 bases map to TRBD1. This CDR3 contains 18 residues. Germline V gene data show CDR1 as SEHNR and CDR2 as FQNEAQ (reference sequence). Trimming cost V 2 bases and J 2 bases; bases outside gene matches: 5.